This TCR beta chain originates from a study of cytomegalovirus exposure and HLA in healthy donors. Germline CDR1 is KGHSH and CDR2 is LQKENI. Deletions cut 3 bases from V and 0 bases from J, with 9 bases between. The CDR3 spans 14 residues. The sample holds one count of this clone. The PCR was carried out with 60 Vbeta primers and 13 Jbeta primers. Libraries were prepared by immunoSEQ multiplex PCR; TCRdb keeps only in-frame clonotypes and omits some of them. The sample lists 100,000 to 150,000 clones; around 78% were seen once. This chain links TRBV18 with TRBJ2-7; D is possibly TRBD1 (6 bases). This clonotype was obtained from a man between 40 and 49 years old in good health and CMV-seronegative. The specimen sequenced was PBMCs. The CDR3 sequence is CASSPGTNSYEQYF. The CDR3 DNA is TGTGCCAGCTCACCCGGGACAAACTCCTACGAGCAGTACTTC.